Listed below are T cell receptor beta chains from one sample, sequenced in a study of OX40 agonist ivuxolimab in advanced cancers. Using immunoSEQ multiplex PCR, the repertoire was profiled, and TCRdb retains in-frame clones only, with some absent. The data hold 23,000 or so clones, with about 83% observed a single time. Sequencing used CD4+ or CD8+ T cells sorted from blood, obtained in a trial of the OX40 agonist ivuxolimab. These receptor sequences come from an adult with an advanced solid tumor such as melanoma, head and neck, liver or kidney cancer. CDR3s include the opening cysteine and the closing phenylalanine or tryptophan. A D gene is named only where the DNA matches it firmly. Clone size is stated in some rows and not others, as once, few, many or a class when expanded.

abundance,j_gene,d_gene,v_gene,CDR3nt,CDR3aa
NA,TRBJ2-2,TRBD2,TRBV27,TGTGCCAGCGCGGTAGCGGGGACCGGGGAGCTGTTTTTT,CASAVAGTGELFF
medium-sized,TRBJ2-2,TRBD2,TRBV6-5,TGTGCCAGCAGTATAGCGGGAGGTAGGACCGGGGAGCTGTTTTTT,CASSIAGGRTGELFF
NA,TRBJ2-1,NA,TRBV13,TGTGCCAGCAGCTTAGGCCTAACTCATGAGCAGTTCTTC,CASSLGLTHEQFF
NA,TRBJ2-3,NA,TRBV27,TGTGCCAGCAGTTTTAGAGGGAGCACAGATACGCAGTATTTT,CASSFRGSTDTQYF
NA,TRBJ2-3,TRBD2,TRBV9,TGTGCCAGCAGCTTTAGCGGGAGGTTCCTCACAGATACGCAGTATTTT,CASSFSGRFLTDTQYF
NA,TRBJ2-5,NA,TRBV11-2,TGTGCCAGCAGCTTACATTCGAGAGAGACCCAGTACTTC,CASSLHSRETQYF
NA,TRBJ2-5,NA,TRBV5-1,TGCGCCAGCAGCTTGGCGGACAGATCCCAAGAGACCCAGTACTTC,CASSLADRSQETQYF
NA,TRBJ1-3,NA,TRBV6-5,TGTGCCAGCAGTCAAGCCGCGTACGGAAACACCATATATTTT,CASSQAAYGNTIYF
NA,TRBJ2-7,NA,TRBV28,TGTGCCAGCAGTCCGGACAGAAACGAGCAGTACTTC,CASSPDRNEQYF
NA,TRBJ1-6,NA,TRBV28,TGTGCCAGCAGTTACTACGGGGCCCCTATAAATTCACCCCTCCACTTT,CASSYYGAPINSPLHF
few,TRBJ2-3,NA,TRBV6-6,TGTGCCAGCATGGGGGACTTCACAGATACGCAGTATTTT,CASMGDFTDTQYF
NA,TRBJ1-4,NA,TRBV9,TGTGCCAGCAGCGTAGGGGCAGGGGATGAAAAACTGTTTTTT,CASSVGAGDEKLFF
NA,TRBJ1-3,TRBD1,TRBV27,TGTGCCAGCAGGCCGGGACAGGGGGGATTAAGCTCTGGAAACACCATATATTTT,CASRPGQGGLSSGNTIYF
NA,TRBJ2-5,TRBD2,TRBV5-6,TGTGCCAGCGGTCCCGGGGGGGAGACCCAGTACTTC,CASGPGGETQYF
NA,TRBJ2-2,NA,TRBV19,TGTGCCAGTAGTGCGCAGGAGAACACCGGGGAGCTGTTTTTT,CASSAQENTGELFF
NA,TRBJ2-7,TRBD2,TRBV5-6,TGTGCCAGCAGTCGCGGGGGGTCCTCGAACGAGCAGTACTTC,CASSRGGSSNEQYF
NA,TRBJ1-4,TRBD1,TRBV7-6,TGTGCCAGCAGTCGTGACAGGGGAGGCGATGAAAAACTGTTTTTT,CASSRDRGGDEKLFF
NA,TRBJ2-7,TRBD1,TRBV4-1,TGCGCCAGCAGCCAAGAAGCCACGGGACAGGGATCCTACGAGCAGTACTTC,CASSQEATGQGSYEQYF
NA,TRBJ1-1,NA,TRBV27,TGTGCCAGCAGTTTATCGGCGGGTTTAACTCGGGAAGCTTTCTTT,CASSLSAGLTREAFF
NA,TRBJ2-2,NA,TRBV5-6,TGTGCCAGCAGCTTGGGGGGGGCCAGGACCGGGGAGCTGTTTTTT,CASSLGGARTGELFF
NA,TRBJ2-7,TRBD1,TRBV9,TGTGCCAGCAGCGCTCGCCCTCAGGGGGACGAGCAGTACTTC,CASSARPQGDEQYF
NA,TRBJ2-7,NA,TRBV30,TGTGCCTGGAGTGCAGGATCCTACGAGCAGTACTTC,CAWSAGSYEQYF
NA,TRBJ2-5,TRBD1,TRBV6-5,TGTGCCAGCAGTACCGGGACAGGTGTTGCGGAGACCCAGTACTTC,CASSTGTGVAETQYF
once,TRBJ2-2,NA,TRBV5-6,TGTGCCAGCAGCTATCGACGGAACACCGGGGAGCTGTTTTTT,CASSYRRNTGELFF
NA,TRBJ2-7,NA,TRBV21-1,TGTGCCAGCAGCAAAGAAAAGTTCAGGGACGAAAATCCTACCTACGAGCAGTACTTC,CASSKEKFRDENPTYEQYF
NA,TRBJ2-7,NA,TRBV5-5,TGTGCCAGCAGCTTGAGGGACTCCGGCTCCTACGAGCAGTACTTC,CASSLRDSGSYEQYF
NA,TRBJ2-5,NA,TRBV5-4,TGTGCCAGCAGCTTGGCGGGGCGAGAGACCCAGTACTTC,CASSLAGRETQYF
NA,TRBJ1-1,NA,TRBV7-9,TGTGCCAGCAGCGAGGGAAATGAAGCTTTCTTT,CASSEGNEAFF
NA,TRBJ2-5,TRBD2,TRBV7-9,TGTGCCAGCAGCTTGGCTAGCGGGGGACAAGAGACCCAGTACTTC,CASSLASGGQETQYF
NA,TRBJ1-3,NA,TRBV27,TGTGCCAGCAGTCCGGACAGTAATGGAAACACCATATATTTT,CASSPDSNGNTIYF
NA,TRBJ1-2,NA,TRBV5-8,TGTGCCAGCAGCTTGGGAGGGGCTTACCCCCTGTATGGCTACACCTTC,CASSLGGAYPLYGYTF
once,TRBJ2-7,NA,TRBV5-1,TGCGCCAGCAGCTTGAAGGGGAGTGAGCAGTACTTC,CASSLKGSEQYF
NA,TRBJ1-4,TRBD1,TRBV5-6,TGTGCCAGCACTCTCGTACAGGGGGAGGCTGAAAAACTGTTTTTT,CASTLVQGEAEKLFF
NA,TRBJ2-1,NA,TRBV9,TGTGCCAGCAGCATTTCGGGGGAGACGGAGCAGTTCTTC,CASSISGETEQFF
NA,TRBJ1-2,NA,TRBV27,TGTGCCAGCGGTTCAGGGCTTTATGGCTACACCTTC,CASGSGLYGYTF
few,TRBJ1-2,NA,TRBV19,TGTGCCAGTAGTATAGGGCGATTGGTCTATGGCTACACCTTC,CASSIGRLVYGYTF
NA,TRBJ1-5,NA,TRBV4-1,TGCGCCAGCAGCCAAGATGTGGCAGGTTCTTTAAATCAGCCCCAGCATTTT,CASSQDVAGSLNQPQHF
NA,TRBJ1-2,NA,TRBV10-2,TGCGCCAGCAGTGCTAACAGCTATGGCTACACCTTC,CASSANSYGYTF
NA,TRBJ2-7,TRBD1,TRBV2,TGTGCCAGCAGTGAGGGACAGGGTGCGTACGAGCAGTACTTC,CASSEGQGAYEQYF
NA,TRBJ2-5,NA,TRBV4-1,TGCGCCAGCAGCCAAGATCTTGGACAGAGACAAGAGACCCAGTACTTC,CASSQDLGQRQETQYF
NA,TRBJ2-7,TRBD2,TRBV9,TGTGCCAGCAGCCCACCGGGACTAGCGGGATCCTACGAGCAGTACTTC,CASSPPGLAGSYEQYF
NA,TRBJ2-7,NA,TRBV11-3,TGTGCCAGCAGCGCTGGACAGCCCCCCTACGAGCAGTACTTC,CASSAGQPPYEQYF
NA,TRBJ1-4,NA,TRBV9,TGTGCCAGCAGCTTAGGGAGGGGCGGCAATGAAAAACTGTTTTTT,CASSLGRGGNEKLFF
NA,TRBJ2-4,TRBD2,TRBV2,TGTGCCAGCAGTCGGGGGGGCGAAGCCAAAAACATTCAGTACTTC,CASSRGGEAKNIQYF
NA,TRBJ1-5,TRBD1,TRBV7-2,TGTGCCAGCAGCTTATTCTGGTGGGACAGAAGTCAGCCCCAGCATTTT,CASSLFWWDRSQPQHF
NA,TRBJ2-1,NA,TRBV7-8,TGTGCCAGCAGCTTAGAGTCCCTATACAATGAGCAGTTCTTC,CASSLESLYNEQFF
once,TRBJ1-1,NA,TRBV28,TGTGCCAGCAGTTTAGGGTTCAACACTGAAGCTTTCTTT,CASSLGFNTEAFF
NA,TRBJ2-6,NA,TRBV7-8,TGTGCCAGCTCCGTGGTCAGGGCTGGGGCCAACGTCCTGACTTTC,CASSVVRAGANVLTF
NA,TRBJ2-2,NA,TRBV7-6,TGTGCCAGCAGCTGGGGACCGAGGGTTTCTAACACCGGGGAGCTGTTTTTT,CASSWGPRVSNTGELFF
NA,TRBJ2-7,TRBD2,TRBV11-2,TGTGCCAGCAGCTCGACTAGCGGGGTCTACGAGCAGTACTTC,CASSSTSGVYEQYF
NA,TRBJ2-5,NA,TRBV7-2,TGTGCCAGCAGCTTAGGGCGGTGGGCAGGAAAGAACCAAGAGACCCAGTACTTC,CASSLGRWAGKNQETQYF
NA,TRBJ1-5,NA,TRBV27,TGTGCCAGCAGCTGGGTCCCGGAAGGTCAGCCCCAGCATTTT,CASSWVPEGQPQHF
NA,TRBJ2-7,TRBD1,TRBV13,TGTGCCAGCAGCGGGGGACAGGGGGGATACGAGCAGTACTTC,CASSGGQGGYEQYF
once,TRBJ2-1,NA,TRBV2,TGTGCCAGCAGGACTCATAAGGATGAGCAGTTCTTC,CASRTHKDEQFF
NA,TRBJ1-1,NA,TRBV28,TGTGCCAGCAGAACTACCACCTCCGGGGTTGAAGCTTTCTTT,CASRTTTSGVEAFF
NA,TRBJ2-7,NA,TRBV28,TGTGCCAGCAGTACCCGGGACATGATTCTTTACGAGCAGTACTTC,CASSTRDMILYEQYF
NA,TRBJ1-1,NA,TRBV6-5,TGTGCCAGCAGCGTAAGGGGTCCCACTGAAGCTTTCTTT,CASSVRGPTEAFF
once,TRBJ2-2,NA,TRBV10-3,TGTGCCATCACCCCCGCCTTCGACCGGGACGGTAACACCGGGGAGCTGTTTTTT,CAITPAFDRDGNTGELFF
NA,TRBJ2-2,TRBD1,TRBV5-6,TGTGCCAGCAGCTGGGGGACAGGGCCGAACACCGGGGAGCTGTTTTTT,CASSWGTGPNTGELFF
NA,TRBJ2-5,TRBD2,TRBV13,TGTGCCAGCAGCTCCCGGGGGGCGGGAGGAGAGGAGACCCAGTACTTC,CASSSRGAGGEETQYF